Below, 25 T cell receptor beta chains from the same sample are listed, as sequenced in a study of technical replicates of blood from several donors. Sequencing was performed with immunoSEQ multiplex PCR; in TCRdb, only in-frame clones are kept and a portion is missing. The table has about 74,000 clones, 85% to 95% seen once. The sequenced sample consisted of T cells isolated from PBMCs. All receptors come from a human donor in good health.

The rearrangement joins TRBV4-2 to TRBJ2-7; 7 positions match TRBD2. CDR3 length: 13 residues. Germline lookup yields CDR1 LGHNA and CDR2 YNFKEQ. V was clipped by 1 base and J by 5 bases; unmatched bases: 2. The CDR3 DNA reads TGTGCCAGCAGCCAAGGCGGGGGTGACGAGCAGTACTTC. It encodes CASSQGGGDEQYF.

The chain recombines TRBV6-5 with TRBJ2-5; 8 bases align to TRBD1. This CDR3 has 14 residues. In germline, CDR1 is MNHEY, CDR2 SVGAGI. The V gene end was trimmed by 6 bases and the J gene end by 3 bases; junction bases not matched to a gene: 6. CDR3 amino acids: CASRRTGWEETQYF. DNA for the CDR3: TGTGCCAGCAGGAGGACAGGGTGGGAAGAGACCCAGTACTTC.

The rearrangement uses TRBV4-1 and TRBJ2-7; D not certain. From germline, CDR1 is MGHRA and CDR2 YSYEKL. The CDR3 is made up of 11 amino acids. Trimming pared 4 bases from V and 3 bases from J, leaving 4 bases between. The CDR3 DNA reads TGCGCCAGCAGCCCTAACTACGAGCAGTACTTC. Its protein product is CASSPNYEQYF.

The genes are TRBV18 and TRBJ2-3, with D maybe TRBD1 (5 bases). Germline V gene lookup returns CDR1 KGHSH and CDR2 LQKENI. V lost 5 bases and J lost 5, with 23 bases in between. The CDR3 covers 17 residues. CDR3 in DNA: TGTGCCAGCTCATACTCGGGCATAGCCTACAGGTTAGATACGCAGTATTTT. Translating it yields CASSYSGIAYRLDTQYF.

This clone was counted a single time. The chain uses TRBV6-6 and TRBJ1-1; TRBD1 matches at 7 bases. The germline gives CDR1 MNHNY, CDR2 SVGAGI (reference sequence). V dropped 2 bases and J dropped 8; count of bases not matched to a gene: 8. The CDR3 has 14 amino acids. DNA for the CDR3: TGTGCCAGCAGTTACCCACAGGGGATTGGGGAAGCTTTCTTT. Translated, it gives CASSYPQGIGEAFF.

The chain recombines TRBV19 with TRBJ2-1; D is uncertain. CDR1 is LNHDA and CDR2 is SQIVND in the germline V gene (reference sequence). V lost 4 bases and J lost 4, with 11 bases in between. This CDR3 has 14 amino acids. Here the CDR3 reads CASSTAVQYNEQFF. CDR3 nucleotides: TGTGCCAGTAGTACGGCGGTACAATACAATGAGCAGTTCTTC.

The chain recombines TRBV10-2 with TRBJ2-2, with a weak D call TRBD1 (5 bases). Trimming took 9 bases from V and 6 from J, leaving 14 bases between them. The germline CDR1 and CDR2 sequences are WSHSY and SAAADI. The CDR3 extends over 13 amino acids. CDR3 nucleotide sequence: TGCGCCAGTATTAAAGGGGCGTCCGGGGAGCTGTTTTTT. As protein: CASIKGASGELFF.

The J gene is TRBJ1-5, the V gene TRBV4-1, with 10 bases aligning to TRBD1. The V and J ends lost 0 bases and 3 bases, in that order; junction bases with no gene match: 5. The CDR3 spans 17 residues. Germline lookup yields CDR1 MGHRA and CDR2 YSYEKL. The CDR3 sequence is CASSQDGDRGFNQPQHF. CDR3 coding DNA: TGCGCCAGCAGCCAAGACGGGGACAGGGGCTTCAATCAGCCCCAGCATTTT.

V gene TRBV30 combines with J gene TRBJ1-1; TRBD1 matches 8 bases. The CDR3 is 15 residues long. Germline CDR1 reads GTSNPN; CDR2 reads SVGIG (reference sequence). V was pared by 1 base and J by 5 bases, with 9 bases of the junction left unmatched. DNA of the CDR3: TGTGCCTGGAGTGACCCGCGGACAGGGACGACTGAAGCTTTCTTT. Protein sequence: CAWSDPRTGTTEAFF.

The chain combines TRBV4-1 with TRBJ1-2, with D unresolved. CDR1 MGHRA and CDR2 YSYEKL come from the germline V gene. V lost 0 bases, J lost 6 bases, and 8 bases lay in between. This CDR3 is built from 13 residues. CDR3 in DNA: TGCGCCAGCAGCCAAGATGAGTTGAATGGCTACACCTTC. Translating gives CASSQDELNGYTF.

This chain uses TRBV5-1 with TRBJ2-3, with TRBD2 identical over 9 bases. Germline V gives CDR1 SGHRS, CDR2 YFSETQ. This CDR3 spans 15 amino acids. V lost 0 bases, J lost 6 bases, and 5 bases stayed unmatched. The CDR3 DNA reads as TGCGCCAGCAGCTTGGTTGCGGGGGGGCCGGATACGCAGTATTTT. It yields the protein CASSLVAGGPDTQYF. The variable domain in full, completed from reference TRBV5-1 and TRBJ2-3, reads KAGVTQTPRYLIKTRGQQVTLSCSPISGHRSVSWYQQTPGQGLQFLFEYFSETQRNKGNFPGRFSGRQFSNSRSEMNVSTLELGDSALYLCASSLVAGGPDTQYFGPGTRLTVL.

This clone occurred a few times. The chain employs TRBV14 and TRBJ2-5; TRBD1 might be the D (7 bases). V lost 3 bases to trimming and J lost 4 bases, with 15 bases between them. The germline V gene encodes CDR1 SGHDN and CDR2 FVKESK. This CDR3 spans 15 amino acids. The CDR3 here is CASSHPRGERETQYF. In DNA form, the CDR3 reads TGTGCCAGCAGCCACCCCAGGGGGGAACGAGAGACCCAGTACTTC.

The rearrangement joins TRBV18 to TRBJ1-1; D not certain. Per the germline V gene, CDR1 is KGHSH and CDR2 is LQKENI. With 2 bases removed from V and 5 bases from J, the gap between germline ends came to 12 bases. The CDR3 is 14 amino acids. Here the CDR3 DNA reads TGTGCCAGCTCACCATACTCCGCTGATACTGAAGCTTTCTTT. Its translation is CASSPYSADTEAFF.

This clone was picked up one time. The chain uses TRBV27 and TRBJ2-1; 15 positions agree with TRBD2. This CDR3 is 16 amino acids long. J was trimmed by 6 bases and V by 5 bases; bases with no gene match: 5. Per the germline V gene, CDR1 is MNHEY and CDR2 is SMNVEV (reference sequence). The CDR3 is CASSPQGLAGGNEQFF. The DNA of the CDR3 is TGTGCCAGCAGTCCCCAGGGACTAGCGGGAGGCAATGAGCAGTTCTTC.

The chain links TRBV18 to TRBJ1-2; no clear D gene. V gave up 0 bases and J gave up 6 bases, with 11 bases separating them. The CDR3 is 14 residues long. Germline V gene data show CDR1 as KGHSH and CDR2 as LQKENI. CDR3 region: CASSPPGAGNGYTF. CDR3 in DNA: TGTGCCAGCTCACCACCAGGCGCGGGGAATGGCTACACCTTC.

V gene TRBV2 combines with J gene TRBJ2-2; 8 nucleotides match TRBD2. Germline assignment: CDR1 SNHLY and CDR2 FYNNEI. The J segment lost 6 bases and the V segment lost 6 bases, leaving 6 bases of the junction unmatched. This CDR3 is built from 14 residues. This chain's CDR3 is CASRISLAAGELFF. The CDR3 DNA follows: TGTGCCAGCAGGATATCACTAGCGGCCGGGGAGCTGTTTTTT.

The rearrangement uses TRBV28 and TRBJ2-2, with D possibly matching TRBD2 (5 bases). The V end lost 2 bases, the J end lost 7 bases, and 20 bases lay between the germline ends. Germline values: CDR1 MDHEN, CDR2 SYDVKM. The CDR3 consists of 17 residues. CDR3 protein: CASSLARWEKWGGELFF. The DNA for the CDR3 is TGTGCCAGCAGTTTAGCGCGATGGGAGAAATGGGGCGGGGAGCTGTTTTTT.

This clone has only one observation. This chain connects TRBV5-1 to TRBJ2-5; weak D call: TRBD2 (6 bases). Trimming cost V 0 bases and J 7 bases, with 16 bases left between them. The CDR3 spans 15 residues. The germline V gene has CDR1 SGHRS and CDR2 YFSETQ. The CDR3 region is CASSLAGDAGRTQYF. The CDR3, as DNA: TGCGCCAGCAGCTTGGCCGGAGACGCGGGACGGACCCAGTACTTC.

The CDR3 loop is CASRDSGGTYEQYF. DNA for the CDR3: TGTGCCAGCAGGGACTCCGGGGGTACCTACGAGCAGTACTTC. This chain connects TRBV2 to TRBJ2-7; possible D gene TRBD2, 6 bases. This CDR3 has 14 residues. Germline loops: CDR1 SNHLY, CDR2 FYNNEI. V lost 6 bases and J lost 2, with 14 bases in between.

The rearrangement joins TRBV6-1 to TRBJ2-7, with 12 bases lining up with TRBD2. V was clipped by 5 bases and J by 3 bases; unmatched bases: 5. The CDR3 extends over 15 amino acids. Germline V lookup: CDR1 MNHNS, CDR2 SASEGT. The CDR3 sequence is CASSKGTSGHYEQYF. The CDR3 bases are TGTGCCAGCAGTAAAGGGACTAGCGGGCACTACGAGCAGTACTTC.

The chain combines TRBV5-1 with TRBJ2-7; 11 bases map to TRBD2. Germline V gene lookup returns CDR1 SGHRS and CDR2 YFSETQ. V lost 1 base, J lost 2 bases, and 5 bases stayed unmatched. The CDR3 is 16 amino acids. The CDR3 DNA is TGCGCCAGCAGCTTGACAAGACTAGCGGGGACCTACGAGCAGTACTTC. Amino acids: CASSLTRLAGTYEQYF.

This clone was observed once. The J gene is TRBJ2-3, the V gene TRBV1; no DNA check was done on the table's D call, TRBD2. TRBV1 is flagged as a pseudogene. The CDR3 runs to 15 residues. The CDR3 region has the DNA TGCACCAGCAGCCCTAGCGGGAGAGGTACAGATACGCAGTATTTT. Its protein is CTSSPSGRGTDTQYF.

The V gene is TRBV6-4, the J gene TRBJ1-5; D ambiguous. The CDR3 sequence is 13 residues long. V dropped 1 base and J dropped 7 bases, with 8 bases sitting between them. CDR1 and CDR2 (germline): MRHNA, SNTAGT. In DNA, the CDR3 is TGTGCCAGCAGTGACTTCCCGGGGCAGCCCCAGCATTTT. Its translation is CASSDFPGQPQHF.

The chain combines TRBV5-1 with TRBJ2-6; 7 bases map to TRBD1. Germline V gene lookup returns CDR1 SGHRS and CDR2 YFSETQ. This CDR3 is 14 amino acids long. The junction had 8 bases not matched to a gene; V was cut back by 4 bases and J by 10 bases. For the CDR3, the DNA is TGCGCCAGCAGCCAAATACAGGGGATGAACGTCCTGACTTTC. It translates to CASSQIQGMNVLTF.

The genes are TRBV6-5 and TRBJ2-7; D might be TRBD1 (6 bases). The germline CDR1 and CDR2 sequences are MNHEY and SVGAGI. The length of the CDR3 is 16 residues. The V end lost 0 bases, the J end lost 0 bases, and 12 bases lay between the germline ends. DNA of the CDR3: TGTGCCAGCAGTTACTCGGCAGGGGCAGGCTCCTACGAGCAGTACTTC. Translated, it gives CASSYSAGAGSYEQYF.